The source of this T cell receptor (beta chain) is a study of lymphopenia after photon versus proton radiotherapy (dated by TCRdb to between 2018 and 2021). In the study overall: Photon and proton radiation therapy were compared by the study for their immunological effects in patients with gastrointestinal tumors who developed high-grade lymphopenia. A cohort of around 20 patients with gastrointestinal tumors who received either photon or proton therapy and subsequently developed lymphopenia was included. The goal of the study was to characterize the differences between the two radiation modalities in how they affect the immune system. Summary of the overall study and its limitations: During treatment, patients who received proton therapy stayed relatively stable, whereas patients who received photon therapy lost naive T cells and TCR diversity and gained effector/memory populations. After the lymphocyte count nadir, repertoires from photon-treated patients showed oligoclonal expansion, particularly of CD8+ Temra cells, and this expansion drove the decline in diversity. The survival association was examined only in patients who died, and the authors described better survival with proton therapy as a possibility, not as a demonstrated result. Across the cohort, a larger post-nadir drop in TCR diversity was inversely correlated with overall survival time among patients who died.

The CDR3 has 14 amino acids, counting the end cysteine and phenylalanine. Here the CDR3 DNA is all that survives: 42 bases in frame from base 1. Trimming takes 3 bases off V and 3 bases off J; junction bases not matched to a gene: 2. The germline V gene provides CDR1 MGHRA and CDR2 YSYEKL. As to this clone: The antigen it binds to is not known. No base qualities exist here, and no much larger clone lies one base off it.

The library was obtained by the immunoSEQ multiplex PCR assay. T cell repertoires were profiled by deep sequencing of rearranged TCR beta loci, alongside multiparametric flow cytometry. Held by TCRdb, this immuneACCESS table contains in-frame sequences only and omits some clones. Under half of the omission traces to an unresolved V gene where checked; the cause of the rest is unknown. This sample has tens of thousands of clones in its table, and around 88% of those were observed once. About 2% of the sample is held by the ten biggest clonotypes. The sequenced sample was peripheral blood, obtained from a patient treated with photon-based radiotherapy. The TCR originated in a man in his forties with gastric cancer. The chain is encoded by TRBV4-1 joined to TRBJ2-7, with 10 central nucleotides matching TRBD1. The CDR3 corresponds to CASSHGTGVYEQYF. At the DNA level, the sequence is TGCGCCAGCAGCCACGGGACAGGGGTCTACGAGCAGTACTTC.